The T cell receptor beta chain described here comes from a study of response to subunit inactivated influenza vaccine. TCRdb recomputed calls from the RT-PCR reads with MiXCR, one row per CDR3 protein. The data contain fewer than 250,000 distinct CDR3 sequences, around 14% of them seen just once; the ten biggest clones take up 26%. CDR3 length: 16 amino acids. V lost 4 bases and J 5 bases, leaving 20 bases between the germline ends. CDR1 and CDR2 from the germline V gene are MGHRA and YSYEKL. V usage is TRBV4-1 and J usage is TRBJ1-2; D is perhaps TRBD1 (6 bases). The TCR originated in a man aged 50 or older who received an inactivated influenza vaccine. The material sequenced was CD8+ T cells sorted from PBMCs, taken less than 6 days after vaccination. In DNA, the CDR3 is TGCGCCAGCAGCCCTAACCTTGGCGGGGGCGATTATGGCTACACCTTC. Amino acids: CASSPNLGGGDYGYTF.